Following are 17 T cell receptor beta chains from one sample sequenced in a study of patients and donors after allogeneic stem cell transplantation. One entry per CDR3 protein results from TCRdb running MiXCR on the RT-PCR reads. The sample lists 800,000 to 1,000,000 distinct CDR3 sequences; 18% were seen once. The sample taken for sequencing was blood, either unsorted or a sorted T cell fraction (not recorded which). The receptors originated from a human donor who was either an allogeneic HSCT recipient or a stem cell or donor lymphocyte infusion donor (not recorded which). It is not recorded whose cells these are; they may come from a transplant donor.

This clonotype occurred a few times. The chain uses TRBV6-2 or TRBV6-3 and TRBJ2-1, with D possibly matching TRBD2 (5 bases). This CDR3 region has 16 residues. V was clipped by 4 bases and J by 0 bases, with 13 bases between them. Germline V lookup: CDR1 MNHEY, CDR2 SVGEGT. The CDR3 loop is CASSSGEWGSYNEQFF. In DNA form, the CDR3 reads TGTGCCAGCAGTTCCGGGGAGTGGGGCTCCTACAATGAGCAGTTCTTC.

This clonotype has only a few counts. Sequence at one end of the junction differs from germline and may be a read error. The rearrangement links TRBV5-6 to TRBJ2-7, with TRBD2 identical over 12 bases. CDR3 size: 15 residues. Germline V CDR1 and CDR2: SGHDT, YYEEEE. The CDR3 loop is CASNLGLAGSYEQYF. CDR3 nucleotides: TGTGCCAGCAACTTGGGACTAGCGGGTTCCTACGAGCAGTACTTC.

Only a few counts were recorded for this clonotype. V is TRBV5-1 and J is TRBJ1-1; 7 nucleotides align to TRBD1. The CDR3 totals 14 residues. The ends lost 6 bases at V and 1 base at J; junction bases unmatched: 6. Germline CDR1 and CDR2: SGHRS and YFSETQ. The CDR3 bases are TGCGCCAGCACCCAGGGACAGCCGAACACTGAAGCTTTCTTT. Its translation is CASTQGQPNTEAFF.

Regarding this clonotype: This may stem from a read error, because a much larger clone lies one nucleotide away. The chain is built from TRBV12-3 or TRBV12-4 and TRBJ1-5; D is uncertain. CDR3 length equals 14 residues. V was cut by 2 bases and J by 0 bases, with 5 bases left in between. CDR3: CASSLMSSNQPQHF. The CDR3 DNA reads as TGTGCCAGCAGTTTAATGAGTAGCAATCAGCCCCAGCATTTT.

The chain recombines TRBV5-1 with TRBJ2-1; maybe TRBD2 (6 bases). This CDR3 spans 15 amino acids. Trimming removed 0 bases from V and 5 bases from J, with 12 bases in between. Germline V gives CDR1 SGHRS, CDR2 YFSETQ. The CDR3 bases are TGCGCCAGCAGCTTGGAACTAGCAGCAAACAATGAGCAGTTCTTC. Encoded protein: CASSLELAANNEQFF.

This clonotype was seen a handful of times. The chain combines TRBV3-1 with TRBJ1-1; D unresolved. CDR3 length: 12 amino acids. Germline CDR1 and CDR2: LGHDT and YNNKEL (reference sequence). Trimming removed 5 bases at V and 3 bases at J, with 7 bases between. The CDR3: CASSMWDTEAFF. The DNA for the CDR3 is TGTGCCAGCAGCATGTGGGACACTGAAGCTTTCTTT.

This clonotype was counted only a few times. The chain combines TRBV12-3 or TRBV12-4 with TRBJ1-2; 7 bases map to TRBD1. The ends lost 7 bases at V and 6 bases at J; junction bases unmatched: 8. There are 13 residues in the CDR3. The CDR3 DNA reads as TGTGCCAGCACCCCAGGGGGGGTTCATGGCTACACCTTC. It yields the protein CASTPGGVHGYTF.

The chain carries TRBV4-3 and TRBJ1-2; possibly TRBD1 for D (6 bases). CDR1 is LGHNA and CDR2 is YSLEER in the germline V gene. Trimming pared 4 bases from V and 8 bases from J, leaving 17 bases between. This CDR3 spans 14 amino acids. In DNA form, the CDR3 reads TGCGCCAGCAGCCGCAAGGCGGGGGGCTGGGGCTACACCTTC. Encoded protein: CASSRKAGGWGYTF.

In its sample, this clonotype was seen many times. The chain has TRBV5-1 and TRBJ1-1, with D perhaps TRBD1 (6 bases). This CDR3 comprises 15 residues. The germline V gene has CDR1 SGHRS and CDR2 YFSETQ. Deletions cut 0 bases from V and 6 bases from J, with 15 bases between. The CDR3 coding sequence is TGCGCCAGCAGCTTGGTTGGGGGCAGTAGCGCTGAAGCTTTCTTT. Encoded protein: CASSLVGGSSAEAFF.

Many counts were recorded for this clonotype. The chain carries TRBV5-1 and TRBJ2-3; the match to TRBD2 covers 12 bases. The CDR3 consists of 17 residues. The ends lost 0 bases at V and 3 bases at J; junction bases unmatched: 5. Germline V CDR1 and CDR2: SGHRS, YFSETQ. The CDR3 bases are TGCGCCAGCAGCTTGGTCCTAGCGGGAGGGCCTACAGATACGCAGTATTTT. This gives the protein CASSLVLAGGPTDTQYF.

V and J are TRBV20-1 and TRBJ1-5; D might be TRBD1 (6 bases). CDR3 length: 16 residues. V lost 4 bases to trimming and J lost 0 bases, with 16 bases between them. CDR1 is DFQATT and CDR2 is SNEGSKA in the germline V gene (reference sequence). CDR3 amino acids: CSATRGRGHSNQPQHF. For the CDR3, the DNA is TGCAGTGCTACCCGGGGGAGGGGACATAGCAATCAGCCCCAGCATTTT.

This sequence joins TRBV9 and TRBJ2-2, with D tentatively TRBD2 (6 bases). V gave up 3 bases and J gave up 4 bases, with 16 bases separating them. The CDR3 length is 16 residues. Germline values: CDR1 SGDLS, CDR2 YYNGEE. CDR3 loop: CASSAPGLSTTGELFF. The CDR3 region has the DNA TGTGCCAGCAGCGCTCCCGGACTATCGACCACCGGGGAGCTGTTTTTT.

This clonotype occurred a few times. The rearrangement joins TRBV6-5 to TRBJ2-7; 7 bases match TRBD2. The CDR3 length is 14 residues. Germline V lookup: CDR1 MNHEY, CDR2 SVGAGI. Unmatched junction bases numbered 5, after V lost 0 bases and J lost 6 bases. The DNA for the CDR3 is TGTGCCAGCAGTTACTCGGGAGGGCCTTTCGAGCAGTACTTC. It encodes CASSYSGGPFEQYF.

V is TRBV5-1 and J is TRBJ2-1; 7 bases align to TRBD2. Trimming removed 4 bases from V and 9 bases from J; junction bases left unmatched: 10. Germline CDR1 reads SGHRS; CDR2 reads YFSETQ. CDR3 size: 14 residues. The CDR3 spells CASSQSRTRSEQFF. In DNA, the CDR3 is TGCGCCAGCAGCCAATCCCGGACTAGAAGTGAGCAGTTCTTC.

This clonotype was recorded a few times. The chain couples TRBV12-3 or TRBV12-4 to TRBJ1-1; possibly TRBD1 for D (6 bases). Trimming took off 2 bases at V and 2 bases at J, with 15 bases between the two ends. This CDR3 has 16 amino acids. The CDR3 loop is CASSLRVGTINTEAFF. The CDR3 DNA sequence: TGTGCCAGCAGTTTAAGAGTTGGGACAATAAACACTGAAGCTTTCTTT.

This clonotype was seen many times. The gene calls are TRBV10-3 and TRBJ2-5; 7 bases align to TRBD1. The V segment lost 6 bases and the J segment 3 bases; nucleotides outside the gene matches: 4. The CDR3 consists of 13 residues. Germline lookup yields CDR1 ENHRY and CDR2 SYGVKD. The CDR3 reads CAIRTGQKETQYF. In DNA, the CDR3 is TGTGCCATCAGAACGGGACAGAAAGAGACCCAGTACTTC.

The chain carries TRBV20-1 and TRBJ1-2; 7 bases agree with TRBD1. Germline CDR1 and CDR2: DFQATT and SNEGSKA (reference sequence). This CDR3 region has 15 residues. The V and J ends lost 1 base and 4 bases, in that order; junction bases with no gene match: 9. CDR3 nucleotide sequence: TGCAGTGCTAGAGGAGCGGGACAGCTCCTCTATGGCTACACCTTC. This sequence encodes CSARGAGQLLYGYTF.